This T cell receptor beta chain was recovered during a study of blood T cell repertoires in COVID-19 (dated by TCRdb to between 2020 and 2021). General notes on the study: Samples covering the acute and convalescent phases of COVID-19 were provided by collaborators in the United States, Italy and Spain. The material from the prospective study consisted of cDNA or gDNA derived from T cells, B-cell-depleted T cells, or PBMCs. The dataset comprised deeply sampled blood TCRbeta repertoires from subjects exposed to, actively infected with, or recovered from COVID-19. The repertoires were released in a freely available public database meant as a resource for research on the immune response to SARS-CoV-2. The samples were drawn from the first 160 participants of the ongoing ImmuneRACE study and from 1,254 subjects provided by 6 global collaborators. Nearly every sample came with metadata listing a de-identified subject ID, COVID-19 status, age in years and sex. Where available, HLA class I and class II types were taken from metadata supplied by the sample provider and were not determined by assay-based typing. Points the paper makes about the study in general: The amount of clinical and demographic metadata varied by source and participant and was provided uncurated.

To note about this clone: Its antigen remains unidentified. Base qualities are not at hand, and no much larger clone is one base apart.

TCRbeta CDR3 regions were amplified from genomic DNA using the immunoSEQ Assay, a bias-controlled multiplex PCR. In the source study's methods: Nucleated cell counts per sample were estimated from amplification of reference gene primers within the assay. Sequence reads were collapsed and filtered to measure the absolute abundance of every unique TCRbeta CDR3 rearrangement. For each sample, productive Simpson clonality was calculated as the square root of Simpson's diversity index over productive rearrangements. This is the immuneACCESS table as TCRdb keeps it, with only in-frame sequences that have V and J called. A part of the clones is gone; compared with another copy, unresolved V genes explain less than half, and the rest is unexplained. D and trimming come from the DNA, and the V and J calls and clone size come from that table. The sample table records over 200,000 clones; 75% to 90% of these occur just once. The ten largest clonotypes hold around 5% of the sample.

Collaborating institutions collected whole blood in K2EDTA tubes following their own protocols. For TCRbeta analysis, collaborators shipped samples in one of three forms: frozen whole blood, isolated PBMCs, or DNA extracted from either of those sample types. Trimming takes 4 bases from V and 13 bases from J, and the germline ends sit 15 bases apart. From its cysteine to its phenylalanine, the CDR3 spans 13 amino acids. Kept here is only the CDR3 DNA, which spans 39 bases and is read in frame from base 1. CDR1 SGHNT and CDR2 YYREEE are derived from the germline V gene (reference sequence). The chain joins TRBV5-4 to TRBJ1-6; the D gene is unclear. Sequenced sample: peripheral blood. This clonotype was obtained from a human donor in a cohort sampled during active COVID-19. CDR3 sequence: CASSREGRTPLHF. The nucleotides read TGTGCCAGCAGCCGAGAGGGCCGAACGCCCCTCCACTTT.